The sequence of this T cell receptor beta chain was determined in a study of cytomegalovirus exposure and HLA in healthy donors. This PCR relied on a set of 60 Vbeta primers and 13 Jbeta primers. Using immunoSEQ multiplex PCR, the repertoire was profiled, and TCRdb retains in-frame clones only, with some absent. The table includes 100,000 or so clones, 80% detected once. This clone appeared a few times. The specimen was PBMCs. This sequence was found in a man between 18 and 35 years old in good health and CMV-seronegative.

CDR3 nucleotide sequence: TGTGCCACCCGGTCCGGGACAGGGATGGGAAAACTGTTTTTT. Amino acid sequence: CATRSGTGMGKLFF. This sequence joins TRBV19 and TRBJ1-4; 9 bases are a match to TRBD1. The CDR3 extends over 14 amino acids. Per the germline V gene, CDR1 is LNHDA and CDR2 is SQIVND (reference sequence). V dropped 10 bases and J dropped 10; count of bases not matched to a gene: 13.